This T cell receptor beta chain stems from a study of human T cells and chemical hapten exposure. The V gene end was trimmed by 2 bases and the J gene end by 6 bases; junction bases not matched to a gene: 19. This CDR3 spans 20 amino acids. This clonotype was picked up a small number of times. It was the library that attached unique molecular identifiers to individual cDNA molecules. TCRdb re-called the reads through MiXCR, storing one row per CDR3 protein. The data contain around 120,000 distinct CDR3 sequences, 8.5% to 9% of them singletons. Before extraction, the whole blood was not fractionated, and total RNA was taken from it.

Sequencing was done on a sample of whole blood. The receptor was isolated from a human donor in good health. Some clones in this sample may be carry-over from other donors' samples. This rearrangement joins TRBV12-3 or TRBV12-4 to TRBJ2-2, with 9 bases lining up with TRBD2. The CDR3 region has the DNA TGTGCCAGCAGTTTAAGAATGGTGGGATCCAGCGGGAGGCCCTCCGGGGAGCTGTTTTTT. As protein: CASSLRMVGSSGRPSGELFF.